One sample yielded the 8 T cell receptor beta chains listed below, sequenced in a study of blood T cell repertoires in COVID-19. The assay was immunoSEQ multiplex PCR, and TCRdb's table has in-frame clones only and misses some. Of tens of thousands of clones listed, over 65% were seen once; the top ten hold approximately 40%. Sequencing input: peripheral blood. The receptors derive from a woman between 70 and 85 years old with acute or convalescent COVID-19.

This clone was counted a few times. This chain joins TRBV5-1 and TRBJ2-7; D uncertain. The germline CDR1 and CDR2 sequences are SGHRS and YFSETQ. The CDR3 totals 14 residues. Trimming cost V 4 bases and J 3 bases, with 14 bases left between them. This CDR3 reads CASSGWIADYEQYF. CDR3 sequence (DNA): TGCGCCAGCAGCGGGTGGATAGCAGACTACGAGCAGTACTTC.

This chain links TRBV28 with TRBJ2-7, with a possible D match to TRBD2 (7 bases). The germline gives CDR1 MDHEN, CDR2 SYDVKM. The CDR3 is 15 amino acids. The V end lost 7 bases, the J end lost 4 bases, and 20 bases lay between the germline ends. The CDR3 is CASIEGGALSYEQYF. CDR3 nucleotides: TGTGCCAGCATCGAGGGGGGGGCGCTTTCTTACGAGCAGTACTTC.

The rearrangement links TRBV2 to TRBJ1-2, with a tentative D call TRBD1 (5 bases). The CDR3 sequence is 12 residues long. Germline-derived CDR1 and CDR2 are SNHLY and FYNNEI. V dropped 6 bases and J dropped 8 bases, with 13 bases sitting between them. The CDR3 spells CASRQGVLGYTF. In DNA, the CDR3 is TGTGCCAGCAGGCAGGGTGTTCTCGGCTACACCTTC.

This clone showed up just a few times. V and J are TRBV5-4 and TRBJ2-3, with TRBD1 identical over 10 bases. The CDR3 contains 15 residues. Germline V gene data show CDR1 as SGHNT and CDR2 as YYREEE (reference sequence). The V gene end was trimmed by 4 bases and the J gene end by 3 bases; junction bases not matched to a gene: 5. CDR3 nucleotides: TGTGCCAGCAGCCAGACAGGGGGCCTGACAGATACGCAGTATTTT. This translates into CASSQTGGLTDTQYF.

Of note for this clone: Given the absence of the conserved phenylalanine or tryptophan at the CDR3 end, a read error is likely. The DNA is left out, because the CDR3 cannot be placed on it with certainty; the CDR3 is given as TCRdb lists it. The V and J genes are TRBV20-1 and TRBJ2-7; TRBD2 is the table's D call and was not checked against the DNA. The CDR3 sequence runs 11 residues, both termini included. Per the germline V gene, CDR1 is DFQATT and CDR2 is SNEGSKA (reference sequence). The CDR3 sequence: CSARGPGLAPP.

With respect to this clone: The same CDR3 can be traced to other DNA sequences in this sample. The genes are TRBV5-6 and TRBJ2-3; TRBD2 might be the D (6 bases). The CDR3 runs 15 residues. Between the trimmed V and J ends, which lost 1 base and 1 base, there was a span of 10 bases. CDR1 is SGHDT, CDR2 YYEEEE, per germline. For the CDR3, the DNA is TGTGCCAGCAGCTTGCGGGGGAGAGGCACAGATACGCAGTATTTT. The encoded protein is CASSLRGRGTDTQYF.

This clone was observed once. The V and J genes are TRBV6-5 and TRBJ1-1, with D maybe TRBD1 (6 bases). This CDR3 is 14 amino acids long. CDR1 MNHEY and CDR2 SVGAGI come from the germline V gene. V gave up 6 bases and J gave up 2 bases, with 13 bases separating them. This CDR3 is CASRATGSNTEAFF. In DNA form, the CDR3 reads TGTGCCAGCAGGGCTACAGGGTCAAACACTGAAGCTTTCTTT.

The chain uses TRBV7-2 and TRBJ1-1, with D uncertain. V was clipped by 4 bases and J by 4 bases, with 19 bases between them. In germline, CDR1 is SGHTA, CDR2 FQGNSA. This CDR3 spans 16 amino acids. The CDR3 DNA follows: TGTGCCAGCAGCTCCACCGCCGCGGGCATGAGCACTGAAGCTTTCTTT. Amino acid sequence: CASSSTAAGMSTEAFF.